This is a list of T cell receptor beta chains from one sample in a study of blood T cell repertoires in COVID-19. Method: immunoSEQ multiplex PCR; TCRdb's copy keeps in-frame clones and lacks some. The table includes about 300,000 clones, 85% detected once. Sequencing was performed on PBMCs or T cells enriched from blood (not recorded which). Every receptor here comes from a woman aged 45-65 years who had recovered from COVID-19. Each CDR3 is given with its conserved first and last residue. The D gene is left open where the match is weak. The size field is filled for only some rows; it gives once, few, many or a size class.

J gene	D gene	V gene	clone size	CDR3 DNA	CDR3 protein
TRBJ2-5	-	TRBV5-8	-	TGTGCCAGCAGCTTCTCCCGACAGGTCCAAGAGACCCAGTACTTC	CASSFSRQVQETQYF
TRBJ2-2	-	TRBV3-1/TRBV3-2	-	TGTGCCAGCAGCCAAGTCCGGGTAGACGGGGAGCTGTTTTTT	CASSQVRVDGELFF
TRBJ1-5	TRBD1	TRBV5-5	-	TGTGCCAGCAGCAGATCTACAGGGGGCGCCCAGCCCCAGCATTTT	CASSRSTGGAQPQHF
TRBJ2-7	TRBD2	TRBV6-5	-	TGTGCCAGCAAGGGCGGCGCGGGGGGCTACGAGCAGTACTTC	CASKGGAGGYEQYF
TRBJ1-1	TRBD1	TRBV27	-	TGTGCCAGCAGTTCCGGACAGGGTGTTAGAACTGAAGCTTTCTTT	CASSSGQGVRTEAFF
TRBJ1-1	-	TRBV29-1	-	TGCAGCGTTGACAGGGGTCCGATCGGTGAAGCTTTCTTT	CSVDRGPIGEAFF
TRBJ1-6	-	TRBV28	-	TGTGCCAGCAGTTTGTCAGGCCTTAATTCACCCCTCCACTTT	CASSLSGLNSPLHF
TRBJ2-7	TRBD1	TRBV25-1	-	TGTGCCAGCAGTGATGGGGACAGCCCCTACGAGCAGTACTTC	CASSDGDSPYEQYF
TRBJ1-2	TRBD1	TRBV30	-	TGTGCCGGCCGACAGGGTCCCAACTATGGCTACACCTTC	CAGRQGPNYGYTF
TRBJ2-3	TRBD2	TRBV24-1	-	TGTGCCACCAGTGATTTCCTCGCGGGGGGGGGCACAGATACGCAGTATTTT	CATSDFLAGGGTDTQYF
TRBJ1-5	TRBD1	TRBV30	-	TGTGCCTGGGGTTTAACAGGGGAATATAGCAATCAGCCCCAGCATTTT	CAWGLTGEYSNQPQHF
TRBJ2-5	-	TRBV7-9	-	TGTGCCAGCAGCTATCTAGCGTACGAGACCCAGTACTTC	CASSYLAYETQYF
TRBJ1-2	TRBD1	TRBV6-1	-	TGTGCCAGCAGTGAAGGGGGGACAGATGCTAACTATGGCTACACCTTC	CASSEGGTDANYGYTF
TRBJ2-5	-	TRBV7-7	-	TGTGCCAGCAGCTTAACTATCTACGAAGAGACCCAGTACTTC	CASSLTIYEETQYF
TRBJ1-2	-	TRBV7-2	-	TGTGCCAGCAGCTTAGTGACAGGAAAGGGCTACACCTTC	CASSLVTGKGYTF
TRBJ2-1	-	TRBV18	-	TGTGCCAGCTCACCAGTTGCCCGTAACAGGGATCTGGTCAATGAGCAGTTCTTC	CASSPVARNRDLVNEQFF
TRBJ2-3	TRBD1	TRBV5-4	-	TGTGCCAGCATTGACAGGGGGCAATCAGATACGCAGTATTTT	CASIDRGQSDTQYF
TRBJ1-1	-	TRBV28	once	TGTGCCAGCAGTCTTAGGACAGTAAGGAACACTGAAGCTTTCTTT	CASSLRTVRNTEAFF
TRBJ1-2	-	TRBV15	-	TGTGCCACCAGCAGAGATAGCGACAGGCGACCGGCGGGCTACACCTTC	CATSRDSDRRPAGYTF
TRBJ2-1	-	TRBV21-1	-	TGTGCCAGCAGCCCAGACTTTCGCTCCTACAATGAGCAGTTCTTC	CASSPDFRSYNEQFF
TRBJ2-7	TRBD2	TRBV3-1/TRBV3-2	-	TGTGCCAGCAGCCTCCGGGGGCGGGGGGCGACCTACGAGCAGTACTTC	CASSLRGRGATYEQYF
TRBJ1-3	-	TRBV12-3/TRBV12-4	-	TGTGCCAGCAGTTCAGTGGTGAAGACCATATATTTT	CASSSVVKTIYF
TRBJ2-5	TRBD1	TRBV10-3	-	TGTGCCATCAGCATCACAGGGACAGGACAAGAGACCCAGTACTTC	CAISITGTGQETQYF
TRBJ1-5	TRBD1	TRBV6-5	-	TGTGCCAGCACCCTTGGACAGGGCCGGCCCCAGCATTTT	CASTLGQGRPQHF
TRBJ1-2	TRBD1	TRBV12-3/TRBV12-4	once	TGTGCCAGCAGCAAGGGACAGAACTATGGCTACACCTTC	CASSKGQNYGYTF
TRBJ2-1	TRBD1	TRBV15	-	TGTGCCACCAGCAGTGGCCGGGACAGGGGGCGTTTCTTC	CATSSGRDRGRFF
TRBJ2-7	-	TRBV11-2	-	TGTGCCAGCAGCTTAGCCGGTTTCGTGGACGAGCAGTACTTC	CASSLAGFVDEQYF
TRBJ2-1	-	TRBV5-1	-	TGCGCCAGCAGCCTACTACATCCACAGGGTTGGAGGAATGAGCAGTTCTTC	CASSLLHPQGWRNEQFF
TRBJ1-3	-	TRBV30	-	TGTGCCTGGAGCCGCGGGTCCTCTGGAAACACCATATATTTT	CAWSRGSSGNTIYF
TRBJ1-2	TRBD1	TRBV7-8	-	TGTGCCAGCAGCTTAGATAACAGGGGCTATGGCTACACCTTC	CASSLDNRGYGYTF
TRBJ2-1	TRBD2	TRBV19	-	TGTGCCAGTATGGAGACTAGCGGGAGGACTCGCGTATGGGGCAATGAGCAGTTCTTC	CASMETSGRTRVWGNEQFF
TRBJ2-3	-	TRBV7-2	-	TGTGCCAGCAGCGCGACTAGAGAAGATACGCAGTATTTT	CASSATREDTQYF
TRBJ1-5	-	TRBV28	-	TGTGCCAGCGGCAGAAGAAGTTCCCAGCATTTT	CASGRRSSQHF
TRBJ2-3	TRBD1	TRBV10-3	-	TGTGCCATCAGTACCGGGACAGGTTCCACAGATACGCAGTATTTT	CAISTGTGSTDTQYF
TRBJ1-4	-	TRBV5-1	once	TGCGCCAGCTCCGGCAGGGCCGATGAAAAACTGTTTTTT	CASSGRADEKLFF
TRBJ1-6	TRBD1	TRBV7-9	-	TGTGCCAGCAGCCCGACGGACAGGGAATTTCGTTCACCCCTCCACTTT	CASSPTDREFRSPLHF
TRBJ1-2	-	TRBV4-3	few	TGCGCCAGCAGCCGGAGATTGGAGGGACATGGCTACACCTTC	CASSRRLEGHGYTF
TRBJ2-7	TRBD1	TRBV2	-	TGTGCCAGCAGTGAAGCGTGGGACAGGGCCTACGAGCAGTACTTC	CASSEAWDRAYEQYF
TRBJ2-7	-	TRBV19	-	TGTGCCAGTAGTATAGGGTCGGCAGGGATCTACGAGCAGTACTTC	CASSIGSAGIYEQYF
TRBJ2-7	-	TRBV5-6	-	TGTGCCAGCAGCTTGACCTGGCGTGCGGGCTCCTACGAGCAGTACTTC	CASSLTWRAGSYEQYF
TRBJ1-2	-	TRBV7-9	-	TGTGCCAGCAGCATTAGCCTCGCACAAGGCTACACCTTC	CASSISLAQGYTF
TRBJ2-6	-	TRBV19	-	TGTGCCAGTAGTATATCCTGGGCCAACGTCCTGACTTTC	CASSISWANVLTF
TRBJ1-5	-	TRBV27	once	TGTGCCAGCAGTGCCCCGCGCCAGCCCCAGCATTTT	CASSAPRQPQHF
TRBJ1-1	-	TRBV5-1	-	TGCGCCAGCAGCTCACCAGGGTATACTGAAGCTTTCTTT	CASSSPGYTEAFF
TRBJ2-3	TRBD2	TRBV7-3	-	TGTGCCAGCAGTCCTAGCGGGCCTAGCACAGATACGCAGTATTTT	CASSPSGPSTDTQYF
TRBJ2-3	TRBD2	TRBV5-1	-	TGCGCCAGCAGCCTGCAAGCGGGAGCGAGGACAGATACGCAGTATTTT	CASSLQAGARTDTQYF
TRBJ2-7	-	TRBV10-3	-	TGTGCCACCGCGGGACAGACCTACGAGCAGTACTTC	CATAGQTYEQYF
TRBJ1-5	-	TRBV18	-	TGTGCCAGCTCACCAAGAGGAAATCAGCCCCAGCATTTT	CASSPRGNQPQHF
TRBJ1-1	-	TRBV11-2	once	TGTGCCAGCAGCTTAGTCGCCAGGGTGAACACTGAAGCTTTCTTT	CASSLVARVNTEAFF
TRBJ2-1	TRBD1	TRBV5-1	once	TGCGCCAGCAGCGACCGGGACAGGGAGTCCGATGAGCAGTTCTTC	CASSDRDRESDEQFF
TRBJ1-2	TRBD1	TRBV6-5	-	TGTGCCAGCAGTTCCCCGGGACAGAATGTCTATGGCTACACCTTC	CASSSPGQNVYGYTF
TRBJ1-2	-	TRBV3-1/TRBV3-2	-	TGTGCCAGCAGCCAGTGGCAGAACTATGGCTACACCTTC	CASSQWQNYGYTF
TRBJ1-4	-	TRBV6-5	-	TGTGCCAGCAGTTACCGGCCCGGGAGAAATGAAAAACTGTTTTTT	CASSYRPGRNEKLFF
TRBJ2-7	TRBD1	TRBV28	-	TGTGCCAGCAGTCCGGCGAGGACAGGGATCTACGAGCAGTACTTC	CASSPARTGIYEQYF
TRBJ1-1	-	TRBV15	once	TGTGCCACCAGCAGAGATCTACAGGGTTCCACTGAAGCTTTCTTT	CATSRDLQGSTEAFF
TRBJ2-7	-	TRBV6-1	-	TGTGCCAGCAGTGAACAGGGTAGGGTGTCCTACGAGCAGTACTTC	CASSEQGRVSYEQYF
TRBJ1-6	-	TRBV12-5	-	TGTGCTAGTGAGGCCCGGGATAGTCCACCTCTGCTACTCCACTTT	CASEARDSPPLLLHF
TRBJ1-1	-	TRBV30	-	TGTGCCTGTAGCAGACTGAACACTGAAGCTTTCTTT	CACSRLNTEAFF
TRBJ1-1	-	TRBV9	-	TGTGCCAGCAGCGTAGGAACAAACACTGAAGCTTTCTTT	CASSVGTNTEAFF
TRBJ2-2	TRBD2	TRBV4-2	-	TGTGCCAGCAGCCAAGATCCTATCGGCGGGGGTTACACCGGGGAGCTGTTTTTT	CASSQDPIGGGYTGELFF